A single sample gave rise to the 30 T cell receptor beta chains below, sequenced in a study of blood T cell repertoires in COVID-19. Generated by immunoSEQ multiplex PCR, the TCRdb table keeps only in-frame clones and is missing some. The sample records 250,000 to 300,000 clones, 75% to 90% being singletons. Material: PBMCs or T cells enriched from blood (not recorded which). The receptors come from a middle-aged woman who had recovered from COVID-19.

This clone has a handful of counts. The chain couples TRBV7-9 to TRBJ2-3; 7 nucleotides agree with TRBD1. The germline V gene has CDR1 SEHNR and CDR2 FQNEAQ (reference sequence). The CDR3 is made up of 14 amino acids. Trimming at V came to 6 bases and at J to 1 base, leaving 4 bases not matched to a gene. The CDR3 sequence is CASSRTGRTDTQYF. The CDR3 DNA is TGTGCCAGCAGTCGGACAGGCCGCACAGATACGCAGTATTTT.

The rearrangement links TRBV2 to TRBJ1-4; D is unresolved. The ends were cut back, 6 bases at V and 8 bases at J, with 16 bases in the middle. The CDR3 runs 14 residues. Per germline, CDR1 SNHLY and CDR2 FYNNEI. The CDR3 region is CASSSPPLREKLFF. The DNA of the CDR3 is TGTGCCAGCAGCTCCCCCCCACTACGGGAAAAACTGTTTTTT.

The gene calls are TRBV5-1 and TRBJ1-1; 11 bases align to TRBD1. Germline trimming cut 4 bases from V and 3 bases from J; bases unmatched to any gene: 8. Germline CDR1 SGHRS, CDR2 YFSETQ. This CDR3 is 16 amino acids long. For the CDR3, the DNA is TGCGCCAGCAGCCCCCCGGGACAGGGGGGTCACACTGAAGCTTTCTTT. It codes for CASSPPGQGGHTEAFF.

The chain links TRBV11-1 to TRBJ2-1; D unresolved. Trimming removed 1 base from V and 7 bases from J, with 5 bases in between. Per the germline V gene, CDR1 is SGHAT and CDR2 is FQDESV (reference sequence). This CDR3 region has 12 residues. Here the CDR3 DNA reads TGTGCCAGCAGCTTAGTTCCGAATGAGCAGTTCTTC. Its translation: CASSLVPNEQFF.

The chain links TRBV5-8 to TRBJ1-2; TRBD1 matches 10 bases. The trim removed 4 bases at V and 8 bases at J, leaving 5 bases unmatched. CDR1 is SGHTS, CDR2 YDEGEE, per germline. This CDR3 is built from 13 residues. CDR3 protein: CASSKDRGHGYTF. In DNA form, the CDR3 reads TGTGCCAGCAGCAAAGACAGGGGGCACGGCTACACCTTC. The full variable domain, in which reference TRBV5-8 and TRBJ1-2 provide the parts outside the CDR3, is EAGVTQSPTHLIKTRGQQATLRCSPISGHTSVYWYQQALGLGLQFLLWYDEGEERNRGNFPPRFSGRQFPNYSSELNVNALELEDSALYLCASSKDRGHGYTFGSGTRLTVV.

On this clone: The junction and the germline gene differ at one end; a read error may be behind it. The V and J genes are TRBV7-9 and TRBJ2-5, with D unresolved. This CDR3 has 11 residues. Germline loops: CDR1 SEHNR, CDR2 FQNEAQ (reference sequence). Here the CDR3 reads CASSFPGPPHF. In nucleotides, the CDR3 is TGTGCCAGCAGCTTCCCGGGTCCCCCTCACTTC.

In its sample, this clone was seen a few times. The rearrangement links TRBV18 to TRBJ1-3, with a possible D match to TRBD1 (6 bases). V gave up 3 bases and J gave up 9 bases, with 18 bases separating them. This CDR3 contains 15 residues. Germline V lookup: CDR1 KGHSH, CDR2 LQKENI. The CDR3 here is CASSPDRILNPTIYF. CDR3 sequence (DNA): TGTGCCAGCTCACCCGACAGGATATTAAACCCCACCATATATTTT.

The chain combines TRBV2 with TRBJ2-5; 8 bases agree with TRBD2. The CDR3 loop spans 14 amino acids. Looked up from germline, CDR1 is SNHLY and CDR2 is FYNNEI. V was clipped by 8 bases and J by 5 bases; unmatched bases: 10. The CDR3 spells CASLQISGAETQYF. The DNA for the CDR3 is TGTGCCAGCTTACAAATTAGCGGGGCGGAGACCCAGTACTTC.

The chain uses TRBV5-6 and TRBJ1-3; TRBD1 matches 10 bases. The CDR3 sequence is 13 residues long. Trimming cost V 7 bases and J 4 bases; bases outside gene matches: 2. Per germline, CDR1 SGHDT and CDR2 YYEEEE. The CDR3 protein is CASGTGVGNTIYF. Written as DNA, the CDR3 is TGTGCCAGCGGGACAGGGGTCGGAAACACCATATATTTT.

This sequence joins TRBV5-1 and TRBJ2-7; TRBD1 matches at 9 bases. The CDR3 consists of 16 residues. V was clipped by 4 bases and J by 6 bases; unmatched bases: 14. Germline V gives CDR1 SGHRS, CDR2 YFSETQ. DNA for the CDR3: TGCGCCAGCAGCCTGCAACCACCGGGACAGGGTACCGAGCAGTACTTC. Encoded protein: CASSLQPPGQGTEQYF.

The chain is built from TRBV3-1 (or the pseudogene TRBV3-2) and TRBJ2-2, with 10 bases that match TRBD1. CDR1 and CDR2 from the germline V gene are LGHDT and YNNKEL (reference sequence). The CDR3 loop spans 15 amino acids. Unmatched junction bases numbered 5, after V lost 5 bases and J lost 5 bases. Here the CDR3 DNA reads TGTGCCAGCAGCTTTGGACAGGGGGAGACCGGGGAGCTGTTTTTT. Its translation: CASSFGQGETGELFF.

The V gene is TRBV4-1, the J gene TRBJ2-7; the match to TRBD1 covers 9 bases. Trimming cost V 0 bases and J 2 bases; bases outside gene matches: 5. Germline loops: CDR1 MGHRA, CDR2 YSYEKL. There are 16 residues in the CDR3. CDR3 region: CASSQEETGGPYEQYF. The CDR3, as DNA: TGCGCCAGCAGCCAAGAAGAGACAGGGGGACCCTACGAGCAGTACTTC.

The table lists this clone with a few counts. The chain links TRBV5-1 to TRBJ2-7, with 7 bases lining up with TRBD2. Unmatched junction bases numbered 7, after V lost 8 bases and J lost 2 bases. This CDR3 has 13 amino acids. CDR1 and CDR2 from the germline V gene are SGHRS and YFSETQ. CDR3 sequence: CASSRDYAYEQYF. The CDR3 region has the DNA TGCGCCAGTTCCAGGGACTACGCCTACGAGCAGTACTTC.

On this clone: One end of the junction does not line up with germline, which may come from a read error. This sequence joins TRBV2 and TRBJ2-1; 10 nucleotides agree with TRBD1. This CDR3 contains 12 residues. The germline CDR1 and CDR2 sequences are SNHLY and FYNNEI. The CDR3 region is CASSEVGDRGLF. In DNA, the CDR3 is TGTGCCAGCAGTGAAGTAGGGGACAGGGGTCTCTTC.

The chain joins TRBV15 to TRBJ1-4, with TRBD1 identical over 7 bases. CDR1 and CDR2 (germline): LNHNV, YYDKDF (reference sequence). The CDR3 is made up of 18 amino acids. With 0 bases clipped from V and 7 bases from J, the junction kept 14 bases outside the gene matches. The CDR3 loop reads CATSRDRTGSGISEKLFF. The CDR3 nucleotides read TGTGCCACCAGCAGAGATCGGACAGGTAGTGGGATTAGTGAAAAACTGTTTTTT.

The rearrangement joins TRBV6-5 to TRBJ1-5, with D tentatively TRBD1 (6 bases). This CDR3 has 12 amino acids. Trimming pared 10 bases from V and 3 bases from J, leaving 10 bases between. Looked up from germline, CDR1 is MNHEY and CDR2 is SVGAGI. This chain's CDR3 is CATQGYNQPQHF. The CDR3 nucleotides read TGTGCCACACAGGGATACAATCAGCCCCAGCATTTT.

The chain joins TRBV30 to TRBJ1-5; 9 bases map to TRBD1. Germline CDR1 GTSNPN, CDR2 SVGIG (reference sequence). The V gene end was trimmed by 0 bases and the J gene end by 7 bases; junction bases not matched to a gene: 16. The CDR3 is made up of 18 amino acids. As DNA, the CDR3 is TGTGCCTGGAGTGTACGAGGGACAGGGAAATTTATTGTCCAGCCCCAGCATTTT. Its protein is CAWSVRGTGKFIVQPQHF.

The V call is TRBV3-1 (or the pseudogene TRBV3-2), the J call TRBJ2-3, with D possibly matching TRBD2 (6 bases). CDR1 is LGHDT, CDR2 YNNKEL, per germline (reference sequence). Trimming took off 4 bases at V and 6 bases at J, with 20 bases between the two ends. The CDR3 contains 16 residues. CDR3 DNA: TGTGCCAGCAGCCTGCGGACTACCGGGAATAGGGATACGCAGTATTTT. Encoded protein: CASSLRTTGNRDTQYF.

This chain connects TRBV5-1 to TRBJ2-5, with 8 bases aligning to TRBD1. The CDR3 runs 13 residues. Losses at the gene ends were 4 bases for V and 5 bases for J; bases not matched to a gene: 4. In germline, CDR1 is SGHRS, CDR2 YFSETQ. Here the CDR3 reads CASSQDRVETQYF. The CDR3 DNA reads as TGCGCCAGCAGCCAGGACAGGGTGGAGACCCAGTACTTC.

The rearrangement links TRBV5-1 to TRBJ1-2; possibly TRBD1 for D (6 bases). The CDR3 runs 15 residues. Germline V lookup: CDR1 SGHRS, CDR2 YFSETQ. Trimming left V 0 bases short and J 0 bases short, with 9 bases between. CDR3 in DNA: TGCGCCAGCAGCTTGGCAGGGGCGACTAACTATGGCTACACCTTC. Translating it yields CASSLAGATNYGYTF.

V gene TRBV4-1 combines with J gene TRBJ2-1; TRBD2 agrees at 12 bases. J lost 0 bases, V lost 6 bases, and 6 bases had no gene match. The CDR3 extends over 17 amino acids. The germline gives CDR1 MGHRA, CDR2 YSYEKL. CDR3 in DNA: TGCGCCAGCAGTCTAGCGGGAGGGGGGGGCTCCTACAATGAGCAGTTCTTC. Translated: CASSLAGGGGSYNEQFF.

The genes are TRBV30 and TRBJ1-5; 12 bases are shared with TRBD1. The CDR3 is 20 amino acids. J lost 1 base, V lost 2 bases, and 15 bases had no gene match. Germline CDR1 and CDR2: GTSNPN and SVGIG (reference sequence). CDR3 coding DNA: TGTGCCTGGAGTTCCCAAAGGGGGACAGGGGGCTTCAGAAGCAATCAGCCCCAGCATTTT. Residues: CAWSSQRGTGGFRSNQPQHF.

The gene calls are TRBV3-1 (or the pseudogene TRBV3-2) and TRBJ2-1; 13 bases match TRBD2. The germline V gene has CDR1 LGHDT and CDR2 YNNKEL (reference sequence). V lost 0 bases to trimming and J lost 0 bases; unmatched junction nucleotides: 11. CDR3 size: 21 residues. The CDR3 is CASSQDRWGLAGISSYNEQFF. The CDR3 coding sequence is TGTGCCAGCAGCCAAGATAGATGGGGACTAGCGGGAATCAGCTCCTACAATGAGCAGTTCTTC.

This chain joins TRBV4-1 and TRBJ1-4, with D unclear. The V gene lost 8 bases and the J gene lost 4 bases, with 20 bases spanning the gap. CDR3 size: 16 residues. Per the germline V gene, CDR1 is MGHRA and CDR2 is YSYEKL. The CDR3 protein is CASRNTGLKLNEKLFF. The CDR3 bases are TGCGCCAGCCGCAACACCGGACTGAAGCTTAATGAAAAACTGTTTTTT.

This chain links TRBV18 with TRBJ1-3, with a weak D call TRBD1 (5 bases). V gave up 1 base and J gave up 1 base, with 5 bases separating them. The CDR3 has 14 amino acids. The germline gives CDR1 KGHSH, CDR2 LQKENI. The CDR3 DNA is TGTGCCAGCTCACCACAGGGGTCTGGAAACACCATATATTTT. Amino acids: CASSPQGSGNTIYF. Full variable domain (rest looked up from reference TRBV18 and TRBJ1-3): NAGVMQNPRHLVRRRGQEARLRCSPMKGHSHVYWYRQLPEEGLKFMVYLQKENIIDESGMPKERFSAEFPKEGPSILRIQQVVRGDSAAYFCASSPQGSGNTIYFGEGSWLTVV.

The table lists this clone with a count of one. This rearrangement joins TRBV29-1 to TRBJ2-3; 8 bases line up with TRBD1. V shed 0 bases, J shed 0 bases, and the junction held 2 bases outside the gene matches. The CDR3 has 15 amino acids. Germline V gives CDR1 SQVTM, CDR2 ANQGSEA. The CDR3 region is CSVEDWTGSTDTQYF. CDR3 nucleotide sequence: TGCAGCGTTGAAGATTGGACAGGGAGCACAGATACGCAGTATTTT.

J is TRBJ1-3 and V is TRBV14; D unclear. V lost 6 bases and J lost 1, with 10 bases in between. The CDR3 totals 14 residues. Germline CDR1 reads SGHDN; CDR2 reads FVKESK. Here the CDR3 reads CASRLSASGNTIYF. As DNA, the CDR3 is TGTGCCAGCAGACTTAGCGCATCTGGAAACACCATATATTTT.

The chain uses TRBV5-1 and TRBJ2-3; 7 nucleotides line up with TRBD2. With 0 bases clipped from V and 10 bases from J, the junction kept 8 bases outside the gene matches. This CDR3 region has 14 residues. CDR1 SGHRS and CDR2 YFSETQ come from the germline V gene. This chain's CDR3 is CASSLDPAGPSQYF. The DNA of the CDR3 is TGCGCCAGCAGCTTGGACCCAGCGGGGCCCTCGCAGTATTTT.

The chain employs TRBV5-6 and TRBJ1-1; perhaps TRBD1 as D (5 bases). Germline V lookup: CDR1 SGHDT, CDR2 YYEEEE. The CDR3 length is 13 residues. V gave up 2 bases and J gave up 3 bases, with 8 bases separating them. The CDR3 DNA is TGTGCCAGCAGCTTAGGGGCGTACACTGAAGCTTTCTTT. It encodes CASSLGAYTEAFF.

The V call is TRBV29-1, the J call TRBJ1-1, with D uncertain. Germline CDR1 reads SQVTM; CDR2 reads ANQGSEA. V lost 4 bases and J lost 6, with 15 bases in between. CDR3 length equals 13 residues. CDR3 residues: CSVAGSGRSEAFF. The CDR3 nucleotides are TGCAGCGTTGCGGGGAGCGGTAGATCTGAAGCTTTCTTT. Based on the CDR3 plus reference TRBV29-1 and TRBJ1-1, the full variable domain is SAVISQKPSRDICQRGTSLTIQCQVDSQVTMMFWYRQQPGQSLTLIATANQGSEATYESGFVIDKFPISRPNLTFSTLTVSNMSPEDSSIYLCSVAGSGRSEAFFGQGTRLTVV.